Detailed here is one TCR beta chain. The sample comes from a study of blood T cell repertoires in COVID-19. Study-wide context: Samples taken during acute and convalescent COVID-19 were collected in the United States, Italy and Spain. T cells, B-cell-depleted T cells, or PBMCs supplied cDNA or gDNA.

Methods used by the authors: Counts of nucleated cells, estimated from reference gene primer amplification, were obtained. Libraries were prepared by immunoSEQ multiplex PCR; TCRdb keeps only in-frame clonotypes and omits some of them. V and J calls and clone size come straight from that table; D and trimming were deduced from the DNA. This sample has around 240,000 clones, with more than 75% found just once. Allocation to cohorts depended on clinical history reported by the participants. Source material: PBMCs or T cells enriched from blood (not recorded which). This sequence originates from a woman between 45 and 60 years old who had recovered from COVID-19.

The CDR3 loop is CAWSVSQGNGYTF. The DNA of the CDR3 is TGTGCCTGGAGTGTAAGTCAGGGCAATGGCTACACCTTC. V is TRBV30 and J is TRBJ1-2; perhaps TRBD1 as D (5 bases). Trimming took off 0 bases at V and 6 bases at J, with 11 bases between the two ends. Germline CDR1 is GTSNPN and CDR2 is SVGIG (reference sequence). CDR3 length equals 13 residues.